This entry concerns a single TCR beta chain. Its antigen is still unknown. This sample was taken from a study of cytomegalovirus exposure and HLA in healthy donors. Looking at the study overall: Some 85 million unique TCRs, all from HLA-typed donors, were included in an early release of the data.

PCR employed 60 Vbeta and 13 Jbeta primers. The repertoire was sequenced with immunoSEQ multiplex PCR; TCRdb's copy has only in-frame clones and lacks some. Of 130,000 to 150,000 clones in the sample, about 79% were seen once. CDR1 and CDR2 from the germline V gene are MNHNY and SVGAGI (reference sequence). J gave up 2 bases and V 5 bases, and 3 bases lay outside the gene matches. The CDR3 has 14 amino acids. Whole-study results and caveats: Later on, a genetic analysis was performed. It linked a missense variant in DCLRE1C with V- and J-gene trimming of TCR beta. CMV serostatus was the sole immune exposure data available.

The specimen sequenced was PBMCs. The sequence came from a man in his forties in good health and CMV-seropositive. The rearrangement joins TRBV6-6 to TRBJ2-1; 7 bases agree with TRBD1. In DNA form, the CDR3 reads TGTGCCAGCAGTAAGGGACAGCCCTACAATGAGCAGTTCTTC. This sequence encodes CASSKGQPYNEQFF.